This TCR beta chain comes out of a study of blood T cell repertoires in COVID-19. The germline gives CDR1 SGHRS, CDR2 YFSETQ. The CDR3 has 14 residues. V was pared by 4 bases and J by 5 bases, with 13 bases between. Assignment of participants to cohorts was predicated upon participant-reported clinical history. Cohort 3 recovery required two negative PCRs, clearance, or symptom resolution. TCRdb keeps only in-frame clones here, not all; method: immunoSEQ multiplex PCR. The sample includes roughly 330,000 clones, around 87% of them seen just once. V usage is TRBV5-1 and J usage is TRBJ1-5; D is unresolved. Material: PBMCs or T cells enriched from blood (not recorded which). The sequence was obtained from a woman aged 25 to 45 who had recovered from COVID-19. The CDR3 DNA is TGCGCCAGCAGCCTTGCCGGTCCTGATCAGCCCCAGCATTTT. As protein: CASSLAGPDQPQHF. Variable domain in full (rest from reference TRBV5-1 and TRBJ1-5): KAGVTQTPRYLIKTRGQQVTLSCSPISGHRSVSWYQQTPGQGLQFLFEYFSETQRNKGNFPGRFSGRQFSNSRSEMNVSTLELGDSALYLCASSLAGPDQPQHFGDGTRLSIL.